Listed below are T cell receptor beta chains from one sample, sequenced in a study of T cell clonotyping in hematopoietic cell transplantation. TCRdb's table, derived via immunoSEQ multiplex PCR, lists solely in-frame clones and lacks some. This table has some 7,200 clones, approximately 94% appearing once. The sample in question was peripheral blood mononuclear cells, obtained 30 days after allogeneic stem cell transplant. The receptors stem from a male patient in his sixties who had an allogeneic stem cell transplant from an unrelated donor, so T cells may come from the graft donor. Some clones in this sample may be carry-over from other donors' samples. Each CDR3 is given with its conserved first and last residue. D genes are given only for firm matches. Not every row has a clone size; where given, it reads once, few, many or a size class.

V gene,D gene,J gene,clone size,CDR3 DNA,CDR3 protein
TRBV9,NA,TRBJ1-2,few,TGTGCCAGCAACAGGGATGAGAACTATGGCTACACCTTC,CASNRDENYGYTF
TRBV7-2,TRBD2,TRBJ2-7,NA,TGTGCCAGCAGCTTACAGGTCGGACTAGCGGCCTACGAGCAGTACTTC,CASSLQVGLAAYEQYF
TRBV27,NA,TRBJ1-2,NA,TGTGCCAGCAGTTCACAGGGTAGGGGCTACACCTTC,CASSSQGRGYTF
TRBV5-4,TRBD2,TRBJ2-7,few,TGTGCCAGCAGCCCGAGCGGGAGAGCCGGCTACGAGCAGTACTTC,CASSPSGRAGYEQYF
TRBV5-1,TRBD1,TRBJ1-1,NA,TGCGCCAGCAGCTTTCGGACAGGCCTGAACACTGAAGCTTTCTTT,CASSFRTGLNTEAFF
TRBV27,TRBD1,TRBJ2-2,NA,TGTGCCAGCAGGACCCGACAGGGAATAAACACCGGGGAGCTGTTTTTT,CASRTRQGINTGELFF
TRBV27,NA,TRBJ2-7,NA,TGTGCCAGCAGTTTTTTTATCCCCCAGGCGTATCAGCCCGGGGTTAGGGAGCAGTACTTC,CASSFFIPQAYQPGVREQYF
TRBV5-1,NA,TRBJ1-4,NA,TGCGCCAGCAGCTTAGACCTGAGGGATGAAAAACTGTTTTTT,CASSLDLRDEKLFF
TRBV4-1,NA,TRBJ2-5,NA,TGCGCCAGCAGCCGACAGGTGGGAGAGACCCAGTACTTC,CASSRQVGETQYF
TRBV11-2,NA,TRBJ1-5,NA,TGTGCCAGCAGCCTAGGGGGTCAGGCCTATCAGCCCCAGCATTTT,CASSLGGQAYQPQHF
TRBV5-4,NA,TRBJ1-2,NA,TGTGCCAGCAGCTTAGGCGCCGTACGCTATGGCTACACCTTC,CASSLGAVRYGYTF
TRBV30,NA,TRBJ2-7,NA,TGTGCCTGGAGTGTATCCGGCTACGAGCAGTACTTC,CAWSVSGYEQYF
TRBV11-1,NA,TRBJ1-1,NA,TGTGCCAGCAGCTCTAGGACTCTCAGGGGTACTGAAGCTTTCTTT,CASSSRTLRGTEAFF
TRBV10-3,NA,TRBJ2-5,NA,TGTGCCATCAGTGCGGGGGAGACCCAGTACTTC,CAISAGETQYF
TRBV29-1,NA,TRBJ2-2,NA,TGCAGCGTGGCATGGGCGTACACCGGGGAGCTGTTTTTT,CSVAWAYTGELFF
TRBV28,NA,TRBJ1-3,NA,TGTGCCAGCAGTTTACATCGGAACACCATATATTTT,CASSLHRNTIYF
TRBV15,NA,TRBJ2-7,NA,TGTGCCACCAGCAGCGCCTCGCCCTACGAGCAGTACTTC,CATSSASPYEQYF
TRBV5-6,NA,TRBJ2-5,NA,TGTGCCAGCAGCTTAGCGGAGACCCAGTACTTC,CASSLAETQYF
TRBV27,TRBD1,TRBJ1-1,NA,TGTGCCAGCAGACCTACAGACAGGGGGGCGACTTTCTTT,CASRPTDRGATFF
TRBV19,TRBD1,TRBJ1-2,NA,TGTGCCAGTAGTATCCCCGGGACAGGAGATCCCTATGGCTACACCTTC,CASSIPGTGDPYGYTF
TRBV7-9,NA,TRBJ2-7,NA,TGTGCCAGCATCCCCACGGGAGCCACCCGGGGGGAGCAGTACTTC,CASIPTGATRGEQYF
TRBV4-1,NA,TRBJ2-3,NA,TGCGCCAGCAGCCTCCGTCCGGATACGCAGTATTTT,CASSLRPDTQYF
TRBV29-1,TRBD1,TRBJ2-7,NA,TGCAGCGTTGAGACCGACAGGGCCCTCTCCTACGAGCAGTACTTC,CSVETDRALSYEQYF
TRBV19,NA,TRBJ1-1,NA,TGTGCCAGTATTTACGGGCGGTCACCGCGGAACACTGAAGCTTTCTTT,CASIYGRSPRNTEAFF
TRBV27,NA,TRBJ1-1,once,TGTGCCAGCAGCGGGGACGCACTCAGGGCTTTCTTT,CASSGDALRAFF
TRBV4-2,TRBD2,TRBJ2-1,NA,TGTGCCAGCAGCCAAGCCGGGACTAGCGGGAGTAGGAATGAGCAGTTCTTC,CASSQAGTSGSRNEQFF
TRBV5-1,NA,TRBJ1-4,NA,TGCGCCAGCAGCTTGGATCTTGGGGAGGTACTGTTTTTT,CASSLDLGEVLFF
TRBV4-1,TRBD2,TRBJ2-7,NA,TGCGCCAGCAGCCCCGCCCCGGCTAGCGGGTTATCCTACGAGCAGTACTTC,CASSPAPASGLSYEQYF
TRBV6-6,TRBD2,TRBJ2-1,NA,TGTGCCAGCAGAGCGGGACCTGAGCAGTTCTTC,CASRAGPEQFF
TRBV7-4,TRBD2,TRBJ2-3,NA,TGTGCCAGCAGCTTGATCTACGGACTAGCGAGCACAGATACGCAGTATTTT,CASSLIYGLASTDTQYF
TRBV30,NA,TRBJ1-2,once,TGTGCCTGGAGTGTAGGACAGAACTATGGCTACACCTTC,CAWSVGQNYGYTF
TRBV6-5,NA,TRBJ1-1,NA,TGTGCCAGCAGTTACTGGTTAGGCGGGACTGAAGCTTTCTTT,CASSYWLGGTEAFF
TRBV11-2,NA,TRBJ2-7,NA,TGTGCCAGCAGCTTAAGTAGGACTCTAGCCTACGAGCAGTACTTC,CASSLSRTLAYEQYF
TRBV7-3,TRBD2,TRBJ2-7,NA,TGTGCCAGCAGTCTTACTAGCGGGAGCTCCTACGAGCAGTACTTC,CASSLTSGSSYEQYF
TRBV28,NA,TRBJ1-1,few,TGTGCCAGCAGAGGGACGGAACACCTTGAAGCTTTCTTT,CASRGTEHLEAFF
TRBV4-1,NA,TRBJ2-7,once,TGCGCCAGCAGCCAACAGATAGGAGGAACAGACTCCCACGAGCAGTACTTC,CASSQQIGGTDSHEQYF
TRBV19,TRBD1,TRBJ1-1,NA,TGTGCCAGTAGTAGGGACAGGCAAGGGGGAGAAGCTTTCTTT,CASSRDRQGGEAFF
TRBV2,NA,TRBJ1-2,NA,TGTGCCAGCAGTGATGACGGCTATGGCTACACCTTC,CASSDDGYGYTF
TRBV5-4,NA,TRBJ2-3,NA,TGTGCCAGCAGCTCCGCCCAGAGCACAGATACGCAGTATTTT,CASSSAQSTDTQYF